This entry describes one T cell receptor beta chain. The antigen is not known. Other DNA variants within this sample encode the same CDR3. The CDR3 covers 13 residues. Per germline, CDR1 MDHEN and CDR2 SYDVKM. Trimming at V came to 5 bases and at J to 1 base, leaving 2 bases not matched to a gene. The sample belongs to a study of cytotoxic CD8 clonotypes in ibrutinib-treated CLL. Study at large: Among the patients, fewer than twelve presented as relapsed/refractory and about 14 as treatment-naive; fewer than 18 showed unmutated IGHV. Response samples were obtained once patients had received a median 12 months of treatment, range 6 to 36.

Study-wide points: Stable or contracted on treatment, public clonotypes were also uncommon.

Data came from immunoSEQ multiplex PCR; TCRdb stores just in-frame clones and leaves some out. Found here are hundreds of thousands of clones, 60% to 80% of them singletons; the top ten hold about 6.7%. The V call is TRBV28, the J call TRBJ2-7; 7 nucleotides align to TRBD1. The sample consisted of PBMCs, taken after 36 months of ibrutinib treatment. The clonotype originates from a human donor with chronic lymphocytic leukemia. In DNA form, the CDR3 reads TGTGCCAGCAGTCGGACAGGTTCCTACGAGCAGTACTTC. The encoded protein is CASSRTGSYEQYF.